Sequencing of this T cell receptor (beta chain) was carried out in a study of graft-versus-host responses after intestinal transplantation. Study information: Tacrolimus and steroids were given for 2 to 3 years to all recipients after anti-thymocyte globulin induction. Whole-study findings and limits: Recipient marrow held GvH clones, some first seen in ileum or blood.

In regard to this clone: Its cognate antigen is unknown.

This CDR3 contains 14 residues. Germline CDR1 is LNHNV and CDR2 is YYDKDF (reference sequence). Between the trimmed V and J ends, which lost 8 bases and 2 bases, there was a span of 15 bases. The protocol was immunoSEQ multiplex PCR, while the TCRdb copy is restricted to in-frame clones and leaves out a portion. Here the sample spans fewer than 110,000 clones, 90% to 95% being singletons. The TCR originated in a human donor who received an intestinal transplant. The V gene is TRBV15, the J gene TRBJ1-1; the D is unclear. This sample comprised unstimulated CD8+ T cells sorted from spleen or lymph node cells, obtained before intestinal transplant. The CDR3 DNA reads TGTGCCACCCGCCCCCCCGTAAATAACACTGAAGCTTTCTTT. Residues: CATRPPVNNTEAFF.